The present T cell receptor beta chain was sequenced within a study of blood T cell repertoires in COVID-19. Across the whole study: COVID-19 samples from acute and convalescent phases originated in the United States, Italy and Spain. The cDNA or gDNA used as material had been derived from T cells, B-cell-depleted T cells, or PBMCs.

Germline V gives CDR1 LGHNA, CDR2 YNFKEQ. Between the trimmed V and J ends, which lost 1 base and 5 bases, there was a span of 18 bases. The CDR3 runs to 17 residues. Only in-frame clones appear in the TCRdb table, and some are missing; sequencing was by immunoSEQ multiplex PCR. The data contain roughly 200,000 clones, more than 75% of them seen just once; the ten biggest clones take up around 5.2%. The V and J genes are TRBV4-2 and TRBJ2-1; possibly TRBD2 for D (5 bases). Input material: peripheral blood. This receptor was taken from a woman older than 75 with acute or convalescent COVID-19. The CDR3 DNA sequence: TGTGCCAGCAGCCAAGTAACTAGAGGCACGCGAAACAATGAGCAGTTCTTC. Protein product: CASSQVTRGTRNNEQFF.